The 19 T cell receptor beta chains in this list originate from one sample, sequenced in a study of shared clonotypes between healthy human individuals. TCRdb's table, derived via immunoSEQ multiplex PCR, lists solely in-frame clones and lacks some. Here the sample spans about a million clones, roughly 77% being singletons. Sample: memory CD4+ T cells from PBMCs. As to subset: CD45RA-negative fraction. The source is a man between 18 and 35 years old in good health. Some clones in this sample may be carry-over from other donors' samples.

The V call is TRBV6-6, the J call TRBJ2-7; possibly TRBD2 for D (5 bases). The germline CDR1 and CDR2 sequences are MNHNY and SVGAGI (reference sequence). CDR3 length: 14 residues. The V and J ends lost 5 bases and 5 bases respectively, with 16 bases between them. The CDR3 is CASSPRAQRDEQYF. CDR3 in DNA: TGTGCCAGCAGTCCGAGGGCGCAGAGAGACGAGCAGTACTTC.

In the case of this clone: One base away lies a much larger clone, so this may be a sequencing read error. The same CDR3 is also encoded by other DNA sequences in this sample. The chain uses TRBV11-2 and TRBJ2-7; 9 bases fit TRBD2. Germline V gene data show CDR1 as SGHAT and CDR2 as FQNNGV. There are 14 residues in the CDR3. The CDR3 DNA is TGTGCCAGCAGCTTACCCGGGACTAGCTACGAGCAGTACTTT. This sequence encodes CASSLPGTSYEQYF.

CDR3 nucleotides: TGTGCCAGTAGTATCGCTAGCGGGAGGGTTTACGAGCAGTACTTC. This sequence encodes CASSIASGRVYEQYF. This chain connects TRBV19 to TRBJ2-7; 12 positions match TRBD2. Germline V gene lookup returns CDR1 LNHDA and CDR2 SQIVND (reference sequence). The CDR3 has 15 amino acids. Trimming removed 3 bases from V and 4 bases from J; junction bases left unmatched: 4.

The chain employs TRBV11-2 and TRBJ2-7, with D unresolved. CDR1 and CDR2 from the germline V gene are SGHAT and FQNNGV. The CDR3 has 12 residues. Between the trimmed V and J ends, which lost 6 bases and 11 bases, there was a span of 17 bases. CDR3 coding DNA: TGTGCCAGCAGTCAGATCAGAGGTGAGAAGTACTTC. Residues: CASSQIRGEKYF.

This clone has at least ten counts. A read error is likely, as this CDR3 ends without the conserved phenylalanine or tryptophan. The rearrangement joins TRBV6-1 to TRBJ1-1, with D unclear. With 3 bases removed from V and 7 bases from J, the gap between germline ends came to 9 bases. The CDR3 is 12 amino acids. Germline CDR1 reads MNHNS; CDR2 reads SASEGT. CDR3 sequence reads: CASSERYREAFL. In nucleotides, the CDR3 is TGTGCCAGCAGTGAGCGATATCGTGAAGCTTTCCTT.

The chain employs TRBV5-1 and TRBJ2-5, with D possibly matching TRBD2 (7 bases). V lost 4 bases and J lost 5, with 18 bases in between. This CDR3 region has 15 residues. The germline V gene has CDR1 SGHRS and CDR2 YFSETQ. The CDR3 here is CASSRGAGNRETQYF. The DNA of the CDR3 is TGCGCCAGCAGCCGGGGGGCAGGGAACAGGGAGACCCAGTACTTC.

This chain joins TRBV5-1 and TRBJ2-2; D call uncertain. This CDR3 comprises 16 residues. Trimming stripped 1 base from V and 3 bases from J, with 13 bases between. Germline CDR1 reads SGHRS; CDR2 reads YFSETQ. The CDR3 bases are TGCGCCAGCAGCTTGATCGCTGGCAGGCACACCGGGGAGCTGTTTTTT. As protein: CASSLIAGRHTGELFF.

This clone is a singleton in its sample. The chain uses TRBV29-1 and TRBJ2-4; no clear D gene. The germline V and J ends were trimmed by 4 bases and 1 base, with 5 bases remaining between them. The CDR3 is 12 residues long. Germline V lookup: CDR1 SQVTM, CDR2 ANQGSEA. This chain's CDR3 is CSVVGAKNIQYF. CDR3 nucleotides: TGCAGCGTTGTAGGGGCCAAAAACATTCAGTACTTC.

There are a few counts of this clone. V gene TRBV20-1 combines with J gene TRBJ1-1; D gene uncertain. Germline CDR1 reads DFQATT; CDR2 reads SNEGSKA (reference sequence). The CDR3 contains 11 residues. Between the trimmed V and J ends, which lost 3 bases and 14 bases, there was a span of 16 bases. This chain's CDR3 is CSASSGNGEFF. Written as DNA, the CDR3 is TGCAGTGCTAGCTCCGGGAACGGCGAGTTCTTT.

In this sample, this clone turned up once. The chain combines TRBV5-4 with TRBJ2-1; 7 bases are shared with TRBD2. Germline loops: CDR1 SGHNT, CDR2 YYREEE (reference sequence). Unmatched junction bases numbered 12, after V lost 4 bases and J lost 5 bases. This CDR3 is 16 amino acids long. The CDR3 loop reads CASSPKGGRANNEQFF. The CDR3 DNA follows: TGTGCCAGCAGCCCCAAGGGCGGGAGAGCTAACAATGAGCAGTTCTTC.

The chain has TRBV13 and TRBJ1-1; 7 positions agree with TRBD1. The CDR3 has 14 amino acids. The V gene's germline CDR1 is PRHDT and CDR2 FYEKMQ (reference sequence). Losses at the gene ends were 5 bases for V and 1 base for J; bases not matched to a gene: 4. The CDR3 DNA sequence: TGTGCCAGCAGCCCCAGGGGGGCGAACACTGAAGCTTTCTTT. Its protein is CASSPRGANTEAFF.

The rearrangement links TRBV2 to TRBJ2-1; D is perhaps TRBD1 or TRBD2 (6 bases each). The CDR3 totals 16 residues. From germline, CDR1 is SNHLY and CDR2 FYNNEI. The V and J ends lost 7 bases and 7 bases respectively, with 23 bases between them. As DNA, the CDR3 is TGTGCCAGCACCAGAAATGGAGGGGCAGGGACAAATGAGCAGTTCTTC. Translation gives CASTRNGGAGTNEQFF.

This chain uses TRBV28 with TRBJ2-5; D unresolved. CDR1 and CDR2 (germline): MDHEN, SYDVKM. The CDR3 runs to 14 residues. V dropped 2 bases and J dropped 5 bases, with 12 bases sitting between them. This CDR3 reads CASSLAQEGETQYF. CDR3 in DNA: TGTGCCAGCAGTTTAGCTCAGGAAGGGGAGACCCAGTACTTC.

This chain uses TRBV30 with TRBJ1-4, with 7 bases aligning to TRBD1. This CDR3 is built from 13 residues. Germline V lookup: CDR1 GTSNPN, CDR2 SVGIG (reference sequence). V shed 5 bases, J shed 5 bases, and the junction held 5 bases outside the gene matches. In nucleotides, the CDR3 is TGTGCCTGGGCCGGGACAGAAAATGAAAAACTGTTTTTT. Translating gives CAWAGTENEKLFF.

In its sample, this clone was seen a few times. The rearrangement uses TRBV5-1 and TRBJ1-2; D call uncertain. This CDR3 comprises 13 residues. Germline CDR1 is SGHRS and CDR2 is YFSETQ. Trimming left V 5 bases short and J 1 base short, with 9 bases between. The CDR3 DNA is TGCGCCAGCAGGCTGGATGATAACTATGGCTACACCTTC. It encodes CASRLDDNYGYTF.

The CDR3 protein is CASSSDNEKLFF. In nucleotides, the CDR3 is TGCGCCAGCAGCTCGGATAATGAAAAACTGTTTTTT. V and J are TRBV5-1 and TRBJ1-4; D gene uncertain. The length of the CDR3 is 12 residues. In germline, CDR1 is SGHRS, CDR2 YFSETQ. Between the trimmed V and J ends, which lost 3 bases and 4 bases, there was a span of 4 bases.

The genes are TRBV6-5 and TRBJ2-1, with D perhaps given as TRBD1 or TRBD2 (5 bases each). V lost 6 bases, J lost 7 bases, and 16 bases lay in between. Germline V gene data show CDR1 as MNHEY and CDR2 as SVGAGI. This CDR3 region has 14 residues. CDR3 sequence reads: CASRAGYRGNEQFF. CDR3 DNA: TGTGCCAGCAGAGCAGGGTACCGGGGTAATGAGCAGTTCTTC.

The V and J genes are TRBV5-4 and TRBJ2-2; D remains unclear. Trimming pared 2 bases from V and 6 bases from J, leaving 14 bases between. Germline V gives CDR1 SGHNT, CDR2 YYREEE (reference sequence). The CDR3 length is 15 residues. CDR3 region: CASSFLDRAAGELFF. CDR3 nucleotides: TGTGCCAGCAGCTTCTTAGACCGCGCCGCCGGGGAGCTGTTTTTT.

The chain links TRBV9 to TRBJ2-7, with 9 bases matching TRBD2. The CDR3 spans 17 residues. Germline assignment: CDR1 SGDLS and CDR2 YYNGEE. The V segment lost 0 bases and the J segment 4 bases; nucleotides outside the gene matches: 11. CDR3 residues: CASSVGAGGPSLYEQYF. The CDR3 bases are TGTGCCAGCAGCGTAGGGGCGGGAGGGCCAAGTTTATACGAGCAGTACTTC.